This record covers a single T cell receptor (beta chain). As handled by the study authors: Nucleated cell number was recorded as an estimate derived from reference gene primer amplification. Sequencing used immunoSEQ multiplex PCR; TCRdb keeps in-frame clones, though not all of them. V and J calls and clone size are copied from that table; D and trimming were computed from the DNA. The data hold 200,000 to 250,000 clones, with roughly 87% observed a single time. These data belong to a study of blood T cell repertoires in COVID-19. Study-wide context: The United States, Italy and Spain were the sources of the acute and convalescent COVID-19 samples. T cells, B-cell-depleted T cells, or PBMCs supplied cDNA or gDNA.

The ends were cut back, 3 bases at V and 4 bases at J, with 7 bases in the middle. Germline V gives CDR1 KGHSH, CDR2 LQKENI. The CDR3 spans 13 residues. The chain couples TRBV18 to TRBJ1-5; the D is unclear. Sequenced: peripheral blood. The TCR sequence derives from a woman aged 18-30 years who had recovered from COVID-19. The CDR3 sequence is CASSPSRNQPQHF. The CDR3 bases are TGTGCCAGCTCACCGAGCCGGAATCAGCCCCAGCATTTT.